The next 20 T cell receptor beta chains were all read from a single sample in a study of cytomegalovirus exposure and HLA in healthy donors. Researchers ran the PCR with 60 Vbeta and 13 Jbeta primers. TCRdb keeps only in-frame clones here, not all; method: immunoSEQ multiplex PCR. The data hold about 130,000 clones, with 80% observed a single time. The sequenced material came from PBMCs. Receptor source: a man aged 35 to 55 in good health and CMV-seronegative.

The chain carries TRBV27 and TRBJ2-2; 9 bases map to TRBD1. The CDR3 runs to 15 residues. Trimming removed 1 base from V and 4 bases from J; junction bases left unmatched: 1. The germline CDR1 and CDR2 sequences are MNHEY and SMNVEV (reference sequence). The CDR3 sequence: CASSLLTGGTGELFF. Here the CDR3 DNA reads TGTGCCAGCAGTTTATTGACAGGGGGCACCGGGGAGCTGTTTTTT.

This chain uses TRBV5-1 with TRBJ2-7; 9 bases match TRBD1. The CDR3 contains 14 residues. V trimming: 3 bases; J trimming: 5 bases; junction bases outside the gene matches: 6. Germline CDR1 SGHRS, CDR2 YFSETQ. The CDR3 protein is CASSWGQGSNEQYF. Here the CDR3 DNA reads TGCGCCAGCAGCTGGGGACAGGGTAGTAACGAGCAGTACTTC.

This clone was seen a single time. The chain employs TRBV5-5 and TRBJ2-7; 7 nucleotides agree with TRBD1. Per the germline V gene, CDR1 is SGHKS and CDR2 is YYEKEE (reference sequence). This CDR3 is built from 13 residues. After removal of 4 bases from V and 2 bases from J, the junction contained 3 bases not matched to a gene. CDR3 in amino acids: CASSPQGAYEQYF. The CDR3 DNA reads TGTGCCAGCAGCCCTCAGGGGGCCTACGAGCAGTACTTC.

The genes are TRBV4-2 and TRBJ2-3, with D perhaps TRBD2 (6 bases). The germline V gene encodes CDR1 LGHNA and CDR2 YNFKEQ. This CDR3 contains 14 residues. V shed 1 base and J shed 6 bases, with 11 bases lying between them. CDR3 coding DNA: TGTGCCAGCAGCCAAGGGCGGCGGGGTGATACGCAGTATTTT. Translating gives CASSQGRRGDTQYF.

The chain joins TRBV2 to TRBJ2-1; 8 bases are a match to TRBD2. J was trimmed by 9 bases and V by 4 bases; bases with no gene match: 5. CDR1 and CDR2 (germline): SNHLY, FYNNEI. The CDR3 is made up of 13 amino acids. The CDR3 DNA reads as TGTGCCAGCAGTGTTATCACTAGCGGTGAGCAGTTCTTC. This encodes CASSVITSGEQFF.

J is TRBJ1-4 and V is TRBV7-2; 9 nucleotides align to TRBD1. Per germline, CDR1 SGHTA and CDR2 FQGNSA. This CDR3 contains 14 residues. The V gene end was trimmed by 4 bases and the J gene end by 6 bases; junction bases not matched to a gene: 3. In DNA form, the CDR3 reads TGTGCCAGCAGCTCACAGGGGGCATATGAAAAACTGTTTTTT. This encodes CASSSQGAYEKLFF.

The V gene is TRBV4-2, the J gene TRBJ2-7; 9 positions agree with TRBD1. CDR1 is LGHNA and CDR2 is YNFKEQ in the germline V gene. V dropped 3 bases and J dropped 4; count of bases not matched to a gene: 7. This CDR3 contains 15 residues. The CDR3: CASSQETGGEYEQYF. The CDR3 bases are TGTGCCAGCAGCCAGGAGACAGGGGGAGAATACGAGCAGTACTTC.

Here the CDR3 DNA reads TGCGCCAGCAGCTTTAGCCAGACCCAGTACTTC. It codes for CASSFSQTQYF. This chain uses TRBV5-1 with TRBJ2-5, with D hard to call. Deletions cut 2 bases from V and 6 bases from J, with 5 bases between. CDR3 size: 11 residues. Germline-derived CDR1 and CDR2 are SGHRS and YFSETQ.

The rearrangement links TRBV19 to TRBJ1-5; 11 positions agree with TRBD1. The CDR3 sequence is 14 residues long. With 3 bases clipped from V and 7 bases from J, the junction kept 2 bases outside the gene matches. The germline CDR1 and CDR2 sequences are LNHDA and SQIVND (reference sequence). The CDR3 DNA reads TGTGCCAGTAGTATCGGGACAGGGGGGCAGCCCCAGCATTTT. It translates to CASSIGTGGQPQHF. The whole variable domain, remainder taken from reference TRBV19 and TRBJ1-5, is DGGITQSPKYLFRKEGQNVTLSCEQNLNHDAMYWYRQDPGQGLRLIYYSQIVNDFQKGDIAEGYSVSREKKESFPLTVTSAQKNPTAFYLCASSIGTGGQPQHFGDGTRLSIL.

The rearrangement links TRBV4-1 to TRBJ1-5; no clear D. The CDR3 loop spans 14 amino acids. V lost 5 bases to trimming and J lost 7 bases, with 15 bases between them. The V gene's germline CDR1 is MGHRA and CDR2 YSYEKL. The CDR3 DNA reads TGCGCCAGCAGCGAAGGTAGGGAGGGCCAGCCCCAGCATTTT. It translates to CASSEGREGQPQHF.

J is TRBJ1-1 and V is TRBV11-2; the match to TRBD1 covers 9 bases. The CDR3 has 17 residues. Per germline, CDR1 SGHAT and CDR2 FQNNGV. Trimming at V came to 3 bases and at J to 1 base, leaving 9 bases not matched to a gene. This CDR3 reads CASSLDRGPGGNTEAFF. CDR3 DNA sequence: TGTGCCAGCAGCTTGGACAGGGGACCGGGAGGGAACACTGAAGCTTTCTTT. Full variable domain (outside the CDR3, taken from reference TRBV11-2 and TRBJ1-1): EAGVAQSPRYKIIEKRQSVAFWCNPISGHATLYWYQQILGQGPKLLIQFQNNGVVDDSQLPKDRFSAERLKGVDSTLKIQPAKLEDSAVYLCASSLDRGPGGNTEAFFGQGTRLTVV.

This chain connects TRBV4-1 to TRBJ2-2; TRBD2 is a possible D gene (7 bases). The CDR3 consists of 16 residues. V lost 4 bases and J lost 7, with 19 bases in between. Germline CDR1 MGHRA, CDR2 YSYEKL. Here the CDR3 reads CASSPPLGGRSGELFF. The CDR3 region has the DNA TGCGCCAGCAGCCCCCCCCTCGGGGGGCGAAGCGGGGAGCTGTTTTTT.

The DNA of the CDR3 is TGTGCCAGCAGTTTCGACAGTGGCCCTGGCTACACCTTC. This sequence encodes CASSFDSGPGYTF. The genes are TRBV28 and TRBJ1-2, with D maybe TRBD1 (5 bases). The CDR3 contains 13 residues. Germline V CDR1 and CDR2: MDHEN, SYDVKM. Trimming removed 3 bases at V and 7 bases at J, with 12 bases between.

V usage is TRBV10-3 and J usage is TRBJ2-6, with D perhaps matching TRBD2 (5 bases). V was cut by 0 bases and J by 3 bases, with 12 bases left in between. This CDR3 is built from 17 residues. Per germline, CDR1 ENHRY and CDR2 SYGVKD. Written as DNA, the CDR3 is TGTGCCATCAGTGAGTCCCCCTTTGGGAGTGGGGCCAACGTCCTGACTTTC. It specifies CAISESPFGSGANVLTF.

J is TRBJ1-6 and V is TRBV28; 7 nucleotides align to TRBD1. With V trimmed by 5 bases and J by 7 bases, 5 bases remained unmatched. Germline-derived CDR1 and CDR2 are MDHEN and SYDVKM. The CDR3 contains 14 residues. The CDR3 DNA sequence: TGTGCCAGCAGTCCCGGGACAGCCAATTCACCCCTCCACTTT. It codes for CASSPGTANSPLHF.

The chain uses TRBV5-4 and TRBJ2-5, with 8 nucleotides matching TRBD2. Germline assignment: CDR1 SGHNT and CDR2 YYREEE (reference sequence). V lost 1 base, J lost 5 bases, and 7 bases stayed unmatched. The CDR3 has 15 residues. DNA of the CDR3: TGTGCCAGCAGCTTGTCGGGAGGGGGTGGCGAGACCCAGTACTTC. Its translation: CASSLSGGGGETQYF.

The chain recombines TRBV29-1 with TRBJ2-1; 12 bases are shared with TRBD2. V lost 7 bases and J lost 9; bases outside the gene matches: 7. The CDR3 is 13 amino acids. Germline-derived CDR1 and CDR2 are SQVTM and ANQGSEA. The CDR3 reads CSALTSGGGEQFF. For the CDR3, the DNA is TGCAGCGCATTGACTAGCGGGGGAGGTGAGCAGTTCTTC.

The rearrangement links TRBV10-3 to TRBJ1-3; D is unclear. The CDR3 covers 14 residues. V was trimmed by 3 bases and J by 5 bases, leaving 11 bases between them. Germline CDR1 ENHRY, CDR2 SYGVKD. For the CDR3, the DNA is TGTGCCATCAGTGATTCGGTTCGCCGAAACACCATATATTTT. The encoded protein is CAISDSVRRNTIYF.

The chain employs TRBV7-2 and TRBJ1-4, with D uncertain. Per germline, CDR1 SGHTA and CDR2 FQGNSA. Trimming removed 0 bases from V and 6 bases from J, with 17 bases in between. The length of the CDR3 is 17 residues. The DNA of the CDR3 is TGTGCCAGCAGCTTAGCCTCGCGTCCCGAAGGAGATGAAAAACTGTTTTTT. Translating it yields CASSLASRPEGDEKLFF.

This sequence joins TRBV28 and TRBJ2-5, with a tentative D call TRBD2 (6 bases). The germline CDR1 and CDR2 sequences are MDHEN and SYDVKM. The CDR3 extends over 13 amino acids. Trimming pared 4 bases from V and 4 bases from J, leaving 10 bases between. The CDR3 is CASSSTGRETQYF. The CDR3, as DNA: TGTGCCAGCAGTTCGACCGGGAGAGAGACCCAGTACTTC.